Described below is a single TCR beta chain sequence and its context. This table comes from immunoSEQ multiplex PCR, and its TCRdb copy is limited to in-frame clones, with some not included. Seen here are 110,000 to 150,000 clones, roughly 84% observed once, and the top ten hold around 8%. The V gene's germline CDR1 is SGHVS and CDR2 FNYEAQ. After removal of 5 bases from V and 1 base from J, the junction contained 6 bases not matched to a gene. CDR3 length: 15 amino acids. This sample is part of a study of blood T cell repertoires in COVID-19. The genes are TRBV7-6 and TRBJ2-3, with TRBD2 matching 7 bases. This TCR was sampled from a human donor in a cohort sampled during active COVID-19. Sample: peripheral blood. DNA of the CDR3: TGTGCCAGCAGCCAACCGGGGGGTGGCACAGATACGCAGTATTTT. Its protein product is CASSQPGGGTDTQYF.